This is a list of T cell receptor beta chains from one sample in a study of blood T cell repertoires in COVID-19. Generated by immunoSEQ multiplex PCR, the TCRdb table keeps only in-frame clones and is missing some. The data contain 60,000 to 85,000 clones, 74% of them singletons. Source material: peripheral blood. The receptors derive from a human donor with acute or convalescent COVID-19. The donor label of this sample is uncertain. The conserved cysteine and the conserved F or W are not part of the CDR3 here. Clone sizes are given selectively: once, few, many, or a class where the clone is expanded.

abundance: NA; v_gene: TRBV6-1; CDR3aa: ASSESLTGLGNQPQH
abundance: few; v_gene: TRBV6-2/TRBV6-3; CDR3aa: ASSYRGGSYEQY
abundance: NA; v_gene: TRBV30; CDR3aa: AWSGQSHQPQH
abundance: NA; v_gene: TRBV5-1; CDR3aa: ASSLPGLAAADTQY
abundance: NA; v_gene: TRBV5-1; CDR3aa: ASSLGASGYNEQF
abundance: NA; v_gene: TRBV14; CDR3aa: ASSGTSGSLKGNEQY
abundance: NA; v_gene: TRBV11-3; CDR3aa: ASSHSGGQPGELF
abundance: few; v_gene: TRBV6-5; CDR3aa: ASSYLAGGSTDTQY
abundance: few; v_gene: TRBV21-1; CDR3aa: ASSSKGRGHEKLF
abundance: NA; v_gene: TRBV6-2/TRBV6-3; CDR3aa: ASSYFRAGQNEQF
abundance: NA; v_gene: TRBV19; CDR3aa: ASSIRGASGNSYEQY
abundance: NA; v_gene: TRBV18; CDR3aa: ASSPGGFATNEKLF
abundance: NA; v_gene: TRBV11-1; CDR3aa: ASSLAGGFNEQF
abundance: NA; v_gene: TRBV7-2; CDR3aa: ASSFRQAQETQY
abundance: NA; v_gene: TRBV3-1/TRBV3-2; CDR3aa: ASSLSQGGQPQH
abundance: once; v_gene: TRBV11-3; CDR3aa: ASSLASGVGETQY
abundance: NA; v_gene: TRBV18; CDR3aa: ASSPPDGNYEQY
abundance: NA; v_gene: TRBV4-2; CDR3aa: ASSQGRGQPQH
abundance: NA; v_gene: TRBV30; CDR3aa: AWSGERGLNTEAF
abundance: NA; v_gene: TRBV13; CDR3aa: ASSLQGYTEAF
abundance: once; v_gene: TRBV12-3/TRBV12-4; CDR3aa: ASTTGGAYGYT
abundance: once; v_gene: TRBV2; CDR3aa: ASSDWDRIYEQY
abundance: NA; v_gene: TRBV28; CDR3aa: ASSSQTGNPGANVLT
abundance: once; v_gene: TRBV5-4; CDR3aa: ASSLASGAGGAF
abundance: NA; v_gene: TRBV5-1; CDR3aa: ASSPTGFDGYT
abundance: few; v_gene: TRBV15; CDR3aa: ATSRDSRGSYEQY
abundance: many; v_gene: TRBV25-1; CDR3aa: ASSEWGDEQY
abundance: NA; v_gene: TRBV28; CDR3aa: ASSPTSGSLIQPQH
abundance: NA; v_gene: TRBV7-2; CDR3aa: ASSPRGLNTGELF
abundance: NA; v_gene: TRBV7-2; CDR3aa: ASSPAGVGNTIY
abundance: once; v_gene: TRBV6-5; CDR3aa: ASSYESMNTEAF
abundance: NA; v_gene: TRBV30; CDR3aa: AWGFRGGDQPQH
abundance: NA; v_gene: TRBV7-8; CDR3aa: ASSFGTGVAKNIQY
abundance: NA; v_gene: TRBV12-3/TRBV12-4; CDR3aa: ASSGPGGSPLH
abundance: few; v_gene: TRBV11-2; CDR3aa: ASSLLNTEAF
abundance: NA; v_gene: TRBV18; CDR3aa: ASGITSSEKLF
abundance: NA; v_gene: TRBV5-1; CDR3aa: ASNPAGDRSHTQY
abundance: NA; v_gene: TRBV27; CDR3aa: ASTGRVETGELF
abundance: once; v_gene: TRBV11-3; CDR3aa: ASSLGAGNEQF
abundance: NA; v_gene: TRBV9; CDR3aa: ASTPGGRDTDTQY
abundance: NA; v_gene: TRBV6-2/TRBV6-3; CDR3aa: ASSSSWRAGAQYNEQF
abundance: NA; v_gene: TRBV5-1; CDR3aa: ASSFQGQGPNTGELF
abundance: NA; v_gene: TRBV4-3; CDR3aa: ASSPAQGSTSEQF
abundance: NA; v_gene: TRBV4-3; CDR3aa: ASSQEYRALNQPQH
abundance: few; v_gene: TRBV5-1; CDR3aa: ASAGTDTQY
abundance: NA; v_gene: TRBV11-2; CDR3aa: ASTLGLAGAAGYEQY
abundance: NA; v_gene: TRBV28; CDR3aa: ASSPTTGQGTETQY
abundance: NA; v_gene: TRBV19; CDR3aa: ASSTLGQGDVSYEQY
abundance: NA; v_gene: TRBV4-3; CDR3aa: ASSPRLAGYTGELF